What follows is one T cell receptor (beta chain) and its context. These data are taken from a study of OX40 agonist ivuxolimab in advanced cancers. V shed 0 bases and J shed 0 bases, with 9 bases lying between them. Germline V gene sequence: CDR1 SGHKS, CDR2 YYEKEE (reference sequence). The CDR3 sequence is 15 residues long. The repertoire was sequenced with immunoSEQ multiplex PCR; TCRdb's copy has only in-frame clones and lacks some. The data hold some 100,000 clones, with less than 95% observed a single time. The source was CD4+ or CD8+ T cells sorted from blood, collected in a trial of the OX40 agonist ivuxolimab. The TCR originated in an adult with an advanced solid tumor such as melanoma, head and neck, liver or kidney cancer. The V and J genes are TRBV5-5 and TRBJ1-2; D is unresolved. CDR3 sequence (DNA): TGTGCCAGCAGCTTGGGTCACACTACTAACTATGGCTACACCTTC. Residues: CASSLGHTTNYGYTF.